These T cell receptor beta chains were read from a single sample in a study of shared clonotypes between healthy human individuals. Libraries were prepared by immunoSEQ multiplex PCR; TCRdb keeps only in-frame clonotypes and omits some of them. Among fewer than 130,000 clones, about 66% were seen once, and the ten largest hold around 25%. The sample was memory CD8+ T cells sorted from blood. The receptors shown here come from a woman aged 25 to 39 in good health. The CDR3 runs from the conserved cysteine through the conserved F or W. Each record gives: CDR3 protein, V gene, clone size. Clone size, where shown, is once, few, many, or a class for clones that have expanded.

CASSLAALAGREQYF	TRBV5-6	many
CASSLGGRAGHEQYF	TRBV28	.
CASGNRAYEQYF	TRBV6-6	.
CATGDGTHSGETQYF	TRBV25-1	.
CASSLEGQGNTEAFF	TRBV5-1	.
CASGLGTSVREKLFF	TRBV25-1	.
CASSLWTSGVSQETQYF	TRBV28	.
CASSPQSGEWETQYF	TRBV18	.
CASGFETDTQYF	TRBV12-5	.
CASRRDLHNEQFF	TRBV5-1	.
CASSPSGGGYETQYF	TRBV9	.
CASSFGLAGYNEQFF	TRBV27	many
CATRTSGNTIYF	TRBV10-3	.
CASSPGTRNTGELFF	TRBV6-4	.
CASSRVVGLRSNQPQHF	TRBV19	.
CASSHSRVPEAFF	TRBV7-8	.
CASRPPGGRNTEAFF	TRBV6-5	.
CASSDSGGQEPQHF	TRBV6-4	few
CASSPNRGGAASGSTYNEQFF	TRBV19	.
CASSLTQGGLRETQYF	TRBV5-1	many
CASSLALEQYF	TRBV6-1	.
CASSAQGGGELFF	TRBV19	few
CASSAPSGYYNEQFF	TRBV9	many
CASLRRQGYNEQFF	TRBV6-5	.
CASRDRGGILYEQYF	TRBV27	.
CASSEQGQLTYEQYF	TRBV25-1	.
CATSTGLAGPHLNEQFF	TRBV15	.
CASSLPLGTEAFF	TRBV28	.
CASSEAGTVRGQPQHF	TRBV2	.
CASSESLGEAGELFF	TRBV6-1	many
CASSDGESYGYTF	TRBV6-4	.
CASRPQTGEVEKLFF	TRBV6-5	.
CASSPRAGGAGELFF	TRBV7-2	many
CASSPLAGLANTGELFF	TRBV7-9	.
CASSIVSSTDTQYF	TRBV19	once
CASTPPGRGYTF	TRBV28	.
CACQGKAGARNEQFF	TRBV30	.
CASSETTGQPQHF	TRBV10-1	.
CASSVLRRSGELFF	TRBV6-5	once
CSVKGVAFTFEAFF	TRBV29-1	few
CSVRQGWADTQYF	TRBV29-1	.
CASSYQGAETQYF	TRBV27	many
CASSFSMGRRNTEAFF	TRBV27	once
CSVSGANVNTEAFF	TRBV29-1	.
CASSSGGAVAFF	TRBV5-6	.
CASSSGPGANYGYTF	TRBV5-4	.
CASSGPPGTRSPHEQFF	TRBV28	.
CASSVGETSGCTDTQYF	TRBV9	.
CASSQERPSGGIYEQYF	TRBV4-2	.
CATSPRTGNQPQHF	TRBV15	.
CATGTSGSGETQYF	TRBV6-5	.